This T cell receptor (beta chain) emerged from a study of blood T cells in healthy people across ages. Broader study findings: TCR beta diversity correlated strongly with naive T cell percentage. There were more naive CD4+ cells and higher diversity in long-lived donors than in aged donors.

In germline, CDR1 is DFQATT, CDR2 SNEGSKA (reference sequence). The CDR3 totals 19 residues. V lost 1 base and J lost 0, with 22 bases in between. Through a sample-barcoded 5' primer and a J-beta primer mix, a second PCR was run for roughly 6 to 12 cycles. One entry per CDR3 protein results from TCRdb running MiXCR on the 5' RACE reads. The sample holds 700,000 to 850,000 distinct CDR3 sequences, roughly 34% seen once. Of note for this clonotype: Its antigen is as yet unknown.

PBMCs were isolated at a quantity of at least 6.5 million per sample. The chain carries TRBV20-1 and TRBJ1-5; perhaps TRBD1 as D (6 bases). The sequence was collected from a man between 18 and 29 years old in good health. Sequencing was done on a sample of blood. CDR3 sequence reads: CSARVGDRRIATSNQPQHF. CDR3 coding DNA: TGCAGTGCTAGAGTAGGAGACAGGCGAATAGCGACTAGCAATCAGCCCCAGCATTTT.